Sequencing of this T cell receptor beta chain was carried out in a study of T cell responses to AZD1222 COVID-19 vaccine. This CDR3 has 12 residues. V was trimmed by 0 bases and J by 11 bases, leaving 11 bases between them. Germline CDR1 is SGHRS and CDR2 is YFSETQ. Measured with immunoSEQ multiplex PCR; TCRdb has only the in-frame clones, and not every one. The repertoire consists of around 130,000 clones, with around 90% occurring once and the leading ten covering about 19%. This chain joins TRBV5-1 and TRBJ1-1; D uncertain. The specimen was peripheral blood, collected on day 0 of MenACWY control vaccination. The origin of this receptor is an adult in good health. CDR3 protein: CASSLGGERAFF. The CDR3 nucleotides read TGCGCCAGCAGCTTGGGGGGAGAGAGGGCTTTCTTT. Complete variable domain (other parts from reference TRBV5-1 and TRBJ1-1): KAGVTQTPRYLIKTRGQQVTLSCSPISGHRSVSWYQQTPGQGLQFLFEYFSETQRNKGNFPGRFSGRQFSNSRSEMNVSTLELGDSALYLCASSLGGERAFFGQGTRLTVV.